Below, 21 T cell receptor beta chains from the same sample are listed, as sequenced in a study of metastatic and nonmetastatic thyroid tumors. Not a single patient had been given any form of treatment at any point before undergoing thyroid surgery. Using MiXCR, TCRdb re-called clones from the PCR reads. The sample has approximately 37,000 clones; about a fifth are singletons. Sequences were obtained from tumor tissue. The source is a male donor with papillary thyroid cancer or a benign thyroid nodule (not recorded which). Some clones in this sample may be carry-over from other donors' samples.

This clone turned up a few times. Relative to the germline gene, one junction end is altered; a read error may explain this. This chain links TRBV24-1 with TRBJ2-5, with D hard to call. This CDR3 region has 13 residues. Germline V gives CDR1 KGHDR, CDR2 SFDVKD. In DNA form, the CDR3 reads TGTGCCACCAGTGATGGAAGGGAAGAGACCAAGTACTTC. Translated: CATSDGREETKYF.

The chain carries TRBV11-3 and TRBJ2-7; a weak D match, TRBD1 (7 bases). The germline V gene has CDR1 SGHNT and CDR2 YENEEA. The V end was cut by 1 base, the J end by 3 bases, with 16 bases between. This CDR3 is built from 16 residues. CDR3 residues: CASSLVGGQFSYEQYF. The CDR3 DNA reads as TGTGCCAGCAGCTTAGTGGGGGGACAGTTCAGCTACGAGCAGTACTTC.

The chain joins TRBV6-1 to TRBJ2-7, with 13 positions matching TRBD2. Germline V gene sequence: CDR1 MNHNS, CDR2 SASEGT. This CDR3 has 14 amino acids. Trimming removed 6 bases from V and 7 bases from J; junction bases left unmatched: 6. For the CDR3, the DNA is TGTGCCAGCAGCCAAGGGACTAGCGGGAAGGAGCAGTACTTC. Translation: CASSQGTSGKEQYF.

This clone has more than one count but fewer than ten. A read error is possible here, since a much larger clone lies one base away. The chain employs TRBV28 and TRBJ2-5; D remains unclear. The CDR3 consists of 14 residues. Germline assignment: CDR1 MDHEN and CDR2 SYDVKM. The CDR3 region has the DNA TGTGCCAGCAGTCCCTACAGTTACCGAGAGACCCAGTGCTTC. Protein sequence: CASSPYSYRETQCF.

This clone was recorded many times. The chain joins TRBV6-2 or TRBV6-3 to TRBJ2-7; possible D gene TRBD2, 6 bases. The CDR3 has 14 residues. Germline assignment: CDR1 MNHEY and CDR2 SVGEGT. Trimming removed 6 bases at V and 4 bases at J, with 16 bases between. The CDR3 region is CASSLRDSGYEQYF. As DNA, the CDR3 is TGTGCCAGCAGCCTCCGGGATAGCGGATACGAGCAGTACTTC.

This clone occurred many times. The chain recombines TRBV19 with TRBJ1-5; 9 bases map to TRBD1. V shed 5 bases, J shed 6 bases, and the junction held 8 bases outside the gene matches. CDR1 and CDR2 (germline): LNHDA, SQIVND (reference sequence). CDR3 length: 15 residues. For the CDR3, the DNA is TGTGCCAGTAGTTCCGGGACAGGGAATTCTCAGCCCCAGCATTTT. It specifies CASSSGTGNSQPQHF.

Note on this clone: Possible read error: a much larger clone is one base away. The chain uses TRBV5-4 and TRBJ2-1; D gene uncertain. V lost 3 bases, J lost 10 bases, and 20 bases lay in between. Per the germline V gene, CDR1 is SGHNT and CDR2 is YYREEE (reference sequence). The CDR3 runs to 15 residues. CDR3 in amino acids: CASSSPLAVGGEQFF. The CDR3, as DNA: TGTGCCAGCAGCTCGCCCCTGGCGGTAGGTGGGGAGCAGTTCTTC.

In its sample, this clone was seen a few times. The genes are TRBV6-2 or TRBV6-3 and TRBJ1-1, with TRBD1 as a possible D gene (6 bases). This CDR3 has 16 amino acids. The V gene lost 2 bases and the J gene lost 1 base, with 14 bases spanning the gap. Germline V CDR1 and CDR2: MNHEY, SVGEGT. The CDR3 sequence is CASSYRDTLWNTEAFF. CDR3 in DNA: TGTGCCAGCAGTTACCGGGACACCCTATGGAACACTGAAGCTTTCTTT.

In this sample, this clone turned up many times. The chain joins TRBV5-6 to TRBJ2-2; TRBD1 aligns across 9 bases. The J segment lost 7 bases and the V segment lost 4 bases, leaving 11 bases of the junction unmatched. CDR1 and CDR2 from the germline V gene are SGHDT and YYEEEE. The CDR3 has 16 amino acids. The CDR3 here is CASSARDRAVIGELFF. The DNA of the CDR3 is TGTGCCAGCAGCGCCCGGGACAGGGCGGTAATCGGGGAGCTGTTTTTT.

As regards this clone: At one boundary the junction diverges from the germline segment, which might be a read error. The chain carries TRBV29-1 and TRBJ2-1; no definite D call. Germline V CDR1 and CDR2: SQVTM, ANQGSEA. The CDR3 sequence is 14 residues long. Here the CDR3 reads CSVGPSVSYNEQLF. In DNA form, the CDR3 reads TGCAGCGTTGGGCCGAGCGTTTCCTACAATGAGCAGCTCTTC.

This clone was found many times. J is TRBJ2-1 and V is TRBV11-3; D remains ambiguous. Trimming removed 5 bases from V and 5 bases from J, with 10 bases in between. The V gene's germline CDR1 is SGHNT and CDR2 YENEEA. This CDR3 spans 13 amino acids. The CDR3 sequence is CASSRDTHNEQFF. The CDR3 DNA reads as TGTGCCAGCAGCCGTGACACCCACAATGAGCAGTTCTTC.

In this sample, this clone turned up a few times. The DNA for the CDR3 is TGTGCCAGCAGCCACACTAACAATGAGCAGTTCTTC. This codes for CASSHTNNEQFF. This chain uses TRBV7-9 with TRBJ2-1; D is unclear. Germline lookup yields CDR1 SEHNR and CDR2 FQNEAQ (reference sequence). V dropped 5 bases and J dropped 5 bases, with 7 bases sitting between them. The CDR3 spans 12 residues.

This chain connects TRBV6-2 or TRBV6-3 to TRBJ2-6; D gene ambiguous. The CDR3 covers 13 residues. CDR1 is MNHEY, CDR2 SVGEGT, per germline. The V end was cut by 11 bases, the J end by 1 base, with 9 bases between. The CDR3 DNA follows: TGTGCCTGTTCGTGGTCTGGGGCCAACGTCCTGACTTTC. Encoded protein: CACSWSGANVLTF.

This sequence joins TRBV20-1 and TRBJ1-5, with 7 bases lining up with TRBD1. Germline V gene sequence: CDR1 DFQATT, CDR2 SNEGSKA (reference sequence). The CDR3 sequence is 15 residues long. V lost 3 bases to trimming and J lost 4 bases; unmatched junction nucleotides: 9. CDR3 amino acids: CSARKGGERNQPQHF. The CDR3 DNA follows: TGCAGTGCTAGGAAAGGGGGCGAGAGAAATCAGCCCCAGCATTTT.

Details on this clone: One end of the junction does not line up with germline, which may come from a read error. The chain combines TRBV4-2 with TRBJ2-1; D gene ambiguous. Germline assignment: CDR1 LGHNA and CDR2 YNFKEQ. The CDR3 consists of 15 residues. The CDR3 bases are TGTGCCAGCAGCCAAACACGGAACTCCTACGATGAGCAGTTCTTC. Translating it yields CASSQTRNSYDEQFF.

This clone turned up a few times. One end of the junction varies from germline; a read error may be responsible. This chain connects TRBV2 to TRBJ2-3; D uncertain. CDR3 length: 14 amino acids. Germline-derived CDR1 and CDR2 are SNHLY and FYNNEI. CDR3 region: CASIEGPTTDAQYF. For the CDR3, the DNA is TGTGCCAGCATTGAAGGGCCCACCACAGATGCGCAGTATTTT.

This clone has ten or more counts. V gene TRBV3-1 combines with J gene TRBJ2-2; D may be TRBD2 (6 bases). The CDR3 contains 17 residues. Deletions cut 0 bases from V and 4 bases from J, with 15 bases between. Germline V gene data show CDR1 as LGHDT and CDR2 as YNNKEL (reference sequence). The CDR3 region is CASSQELEGVGTGELFF. The CDR3 DNA is TGTGCCAGCAGCCAAGAGTTGGAGGGTGTGGGCACCGGGGAGCTGTTTTTT.

In its sample, this clone was seen many times. The rearrangement uses TRBV3-1 and TRBJ1-5; D unresolved. There are 14 residues in the CDR3. Trimming shortened V by 1 base and J by 4 bases, and 8 bases separated the two germline ends. The germline CDR1 and CDR2 sequences are LGHDT and YNNKEL (reference sequence). The chain's CDR3 is CASSQVGINQPQHF. As DNA, the CDR3 is TGTGCCAGCAGCCAAGTAGGGATAAATCAGCCCCAGCATTTT. Supplemented by reference TRBV3-1 and TRBJ1-5, the full variable domain reads DTAVSQTPKYLVTQMGNDKSIKCEQNLGHDTMYWYKQDSKKFLKIMFSYNNKELIINETVPNRFSPKSPDKAHLNLHINSLELGDSAVYFCASSQVGINQPQHFGDGTRLSIL.

This clone was detected many times. The rearrangement joins TRBV4-2 to TRBJ1-5; D is unclear. The length of the CDR3 is 13 residues. V lost 4 bases and J 4 bases, leaving 8 bases between the germline ends. Germline-derived CDR1 and CDR2 are LGHNA and YNFKEQ. The CDR3 protein is CASSREINQPQHF. DNA for the CDR3: TGTGCCAGCAGCCGGGAGATAAATCAGCCCCAGCATTTT.

This clone appeared many times. The chain recombines TRBV20-1 with TRBJ1-4; D is unresolved. The CDR3 has 15 residues. The V end lost 3 bases, the J end lost 0 bases, and 11 bases lay between the germline ends. Germline CDR1 reads DFQATT; CDR2 reads SNEGSKA (reference sequence). The CDR3 nucleotides read TGCAGTGCTAGGAGCACACCTGCAACTAATGAAAAACTGTTTTTT. Translating it yields CSARSTPATNEKLFF.

This clone was found many times. This chain links TRBV9 with TRBJ2-7; D unclear. V lost 0 bases and J lost 0, with 10 bases in between. The CDR3 spans 15 residues. The germline V gene has CDR1 SGDLS and CDR2 YYNGEE. CDR3 sequence reads: CASSVGRHDSYEQYF. The CDR3 bases are TGTGCCAGCAGCGTAGGTCGGCATGACTCCTACGAGCAGTACTTC.